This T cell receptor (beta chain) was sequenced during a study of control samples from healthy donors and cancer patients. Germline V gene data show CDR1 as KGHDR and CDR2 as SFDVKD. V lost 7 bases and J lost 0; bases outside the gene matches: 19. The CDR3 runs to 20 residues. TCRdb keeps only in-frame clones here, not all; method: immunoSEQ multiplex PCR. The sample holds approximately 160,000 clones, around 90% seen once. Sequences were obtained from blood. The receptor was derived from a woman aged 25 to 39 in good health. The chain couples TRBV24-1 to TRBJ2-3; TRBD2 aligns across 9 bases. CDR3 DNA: TGTGCCACCAGCCCCGGGGGTAGCGGGAGCCTATCTTCTAGCACAGATACGCAGTATTTT. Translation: CATSPGGSGSLSSSTDTQYF.